These 16 T cell receptor beta chains share one sample of origin, sequenced in a study of cytomegalovirus exposure and HLA in healthy donors (dated by TCRdb to about 2017). The library was obtained by the immunoSEQ multiplex PCR assay. A mixture of 60 forward primers for TCR Vbeta segments and 13 reverse primers for TCR Jbeta segments was used in the multiplex PCR. This is the immuneACCESS table as TCRdb keeps it, with only in-frame sequences that have V and J called. A part of the clones is gone; compared with another copy, unresolved V genes explain less than half, and the rest is unexplained. The sample contains approximately 90,000 clones, more than 60% of them found a single time. Jointly, the top ten make up 2% to 2.5% of the sample. The material sequenced was PBMCs. All receptors derive from a man aged 40-49 years in good health and CMV-seronegative.

The chain recombines TRBV9 with TRBJ2-3; unclear D gene. The CDR3 runs to 14 residues. Germline V CDR1 and CDR2: SGDLS, YYNGEE. The V and J ends lost 3 bases and 0 bases respectively, with 8 bases between them. The CDR3 sequence is CASSGVRSTDTQYF. The CDR3 DNA is TGTGCCAGCAGCGGTGTCAGGAGCACAGATACGCAGTATTTT.

The chain recombines TRBV7-3 with TRBJ1-2; D possibly corresponds to TRBD1 (5 bases). V was pared by 5 bases and J by 0 bases, with 10 bases between. Germline-derived CDR1 and CDR2 are SGHTA and FQGTGA. There are 14 residues in the CDR3. The CDR3 protein is CASSRDRSNYGYTF. For the CDR3, the DNA is TGTGCCAGCAGCCGAGACAGATCTAACTATGGCTACACCTTC.

V gene TRBV4-1 combines with J gene TRBJ1-2, with a possible D match to TRBD1 (6 bases). The germline CDR1 and CDR2 sequences are MGHRA and YSYEKL. The CDR3 runs to 15 residues. Trimming cost V 0 bases and J 2 bases, with 10 bases left between them. Written as DNA, the CDR3 is TGCGCCAGCAGCCAAGACACAGGGCGCAACTATGGCTACACCTTC. It specifies CASSQDTGRNYGYTF.

This chain uses TRBV19 with TRBJ1-1; possible D gene TRBD1, 5 bases. This CDR3 comprises 13 residues. Germline CDR1 is LNHDA and CDR2 is SQIVND (reference sequence). Trimming took off 8 bases at V and 4 bases at J, with 14 bases between the two ends. CDR3 amino acids: CASRQGTLTEAFF. DNA for the CDR3: TGTGCCAGTCGTCAGGGAACTCTCACTGAAGCTTTCTTT.

The J gene is TRBJ1-5, the V gene TRBV5-1; 9 bases are shared with TRBD1. This CDR3 is built from 14 residues. Germline CDR1 and CDR2: SGHRS and YFSETQ. V lost 4 bases, J lost 13 bases, and 12 bases stayed unmatched. The CDR3: CASSPAGTGPPQHF. The DNA of the CDR3 is TGCGCCAGCAGCCCCGCCGGGACAGGGCCCCCACAGCATTTT.

The J gene is TRBJ1-6, the V gene TRBV28; D gene unclear. The V end lost 7 bases, the J end lost 7 bases, and 14 bases lay between the germline ends. Germline lookup yields CDR1 MDHEN and CDR2 SYDVKM. CDR3 length: 14 residues. CDR3 region: CASTSQTLNSPLHF. CDR3 nucleotide sequence: TGTGCCAGCACCTCGCAGACTCTGAATTCACCCCTCCACTTT.

This clone was seen once. The J gene is TRBJ1-5, the V gene TRBV10-3; D remains unclear. Trimming cost V 4 bases and J 5 bases, with 9 bases left between them. The CDR3 runs 13 residues. In germline, CDR1 is ENHRY, CDR2 SYGVKD. This CDR3 is CAISVLEDQPQHF. In DNA form, the CDR3 reads TGTGCCATCAGTGTGTTAGAGGATCAGCCCCAGCATTTT.

This sequence joins TRBV5-4 and TRBJ2-2; 9 bases are shared with TRBD2. The CDR3 runs to 14 residues. Germline lookup yields CDR1 SGHNT and CDR2 YYREEE (reference sequence). V was clipped by 4 bases and J by 7 bases; unmatched bases: 5. This CDR3 is CASSPGTSSGELFF. The DNA of the CDR3 is TGTGCCAGCAGCCCCGGGACTAGCAGCGGGGAGCTGTTTTTT.

The rearrangement joins TRBV28 to TRBJ1-5; no definite D call. The length of the CDR3 is 11 residues. Germline V gene lookup returns CDR1 MDHEN and CDR2 SYDVKM. The V end lost 6 bases, the J end lost 9 bases, and 9 bases lay between the germline ends. The CDR3: CASRGLSPQHF. CDR3 bases: TGTGCCAGCAGGGGCCTATCGCCCCAGCATTTT.

The chain recombines TRBV2 with TRBJ2-3; D might be TRBD2 (6 bases). This CDR3 has 14 amino acids. CDR1 is SNHLY and CDR2 is FYNNEI in the germline V gene. Trimming pared 7 bases from V and 6 bases from J, leaving 17 bases between. The CDR3 DNA sequence: TGTGCCAGCAATAGGGACTCCGGAAGCGATACGCAGTATTTT. It codes for CASNRDSGSDTQYF.

The V and J genes are TRBV28 and TRBJ2-6; 8 bases are shared with TRBD2. Germline CDR1 reads MDHEN; CDR2 reads SYDVKM. The CDR3 length is 16 residues. V was clipped by 3 bases and J by 0 bases; unmatched bases: 1. The CDR3 sequence is CASSLAGGSGANVLTF. The CDR3 DNA sequence: TGTGCCAGCAGTTTGGCGGGGGGCTCTGGGGCCAACGTCCTGACTTTC.

The chain links TRBV6-5 to TRBJ2-1; D may be TRBD2 (6 bases). The V end lost 2 bases, the J end lost 8 bases, and 10 bases lay between the germline ends. Germline values: CDR1 MNHEY, CDR2 SVGAGI. This CDR3 comprises 13 residues. The CDR3 sequence is CASSYPTSYEQFF. The CDR3, as DNA: TGTGCCAGCAGTTACCCGACTAGTTATGAGCAGTTCTTC.

This clone came up a few times. The junction departs from germline at one end; a sequencing error may be responsible. This chain's CDR3 is CATSTGLNPGQGEYGYTF. The CDR3 DNA is TGCGCCACCAGCACTGGGCTCAACCCGGGACAGGGTGAATATGGCTACACCTTC. The chain recombines TRBV5-1 with TRBJ1-2, with 9 bases that match TRBD1. The CDR3 length is 18 residues. The V gene's germline CDR1 is SGHRS and CDR2 YFSETQ.

This clone was seen only a few times. V is TRBV7-9 and J is TRBJ1-1; D unclear. The V gene lost 9 bases and the J gene lost 1 base, with 9 bases spanning the gap. This CDR3 spans 12 amino acids. Looked up from germline, CDR1 is SEHNR and CDR2 is FQNEAQ (reference sequence). CDR3 nucleotide sequence: TGTGCCAGTGAGGTAGGGAACACTGAAGCTTTCTTT. Translating it yields CASEVGNTEAFF.

This chain joins TRBV5-1 and TRBJ1-1; D gene ambiguous. The V end lost 0 bases, the J end lost 8 bases, and 8 bases lay between the germline ends. This CDR3 is built from 12 residues. Germline V gene sequence: CDR1 SGHRS, CDR2 YFSETQ. This chain's CDR3 is CASSLGAGEAFF. The CDR3 coding sequence is TGCGCCAGCAGCTTGGGAGCGGGCGAAGCTTTCTTT.

The V call is TRBV5-1, the J call TRBJ2-1; D possibly corresponds to TRBD2 (6 bases). Germline V lookup: CDR1 SGHRS, CDR2 YFSETQ. This CDR3 region has 14 residues. Trimming shortened V by 4 bases and J by 2 bases, and 10 bases separated the two germline ends. CDR3 nucleotide sequence: TGCGCCAGCAGCCCGGACTACCCCTACAATGAGCAGTTCTTC. Translated: CASSPDYPYNEQFF.